What follows are 27 T cell receptor beta chains derived from one specimen sequenced in a study of blood T cell repertoires in COVID-19. Clones were read by immunoSEQ multiplex PCR, and TCRdb kept only the in-frame ones, dropping some. The table has tens of thousands of clones, 80% to 90% seen once. Sequenced material: peripheral blood. The receptor set was obtained from an older man with acute or convalescent COVID-19.

This clone was detected only a few times. This chain joins TRBV7-9 and TRBJ2-1; D is perhaps TRBD2 (6 bases). V was shortened by 1 base and J by 4 bases, with 17 bases between the two germline ends. CDR1 SEHNR and CDR2 FQNEAQ come from the germline V gene (reference sequence). The length of the CDR3 is 17 residues. The CDR3 spells CASSLDEAGITYNEQFF. The CDR3 nucleotides are TGTGCCAGCAGCTTAGACGAGGCGGGGATAACATACAATGAGCAGTTCTTC.

V is TRBV21-1 and J is TRBJ1-5; the DNA was not used to check the table's D call, TRBD1. TRBV21-1 is listed as a pseudogene. The CDR3 is 18 residues long. The CDR3 DNA follows: TGTGCCAGCAGCACCCGGGACAGGGCCTCTTATAGCAATCAGCCCCAGCATTTT. It yields the protein CASSTRDRASYSNQPQHF.

The V and J genes are TRBV11-2 and TRBJ1-2; D unresolved. The germline V gene encodes CDR1 SGHAT and CDR2 FQNNGV. The CDR3 sequence is 12 residues long. Trimming pared 2 bases from V and 6 bases from J, leaving 7 bases between. CDR3: CASSLHSNGYTF. Here the CDR3 DNA reads TGTGCCAGCAGCTTACACAGCAATGGCTACACCTTC.

The chain has TRBV10-1 and TRBJ2-1; 7 nucleotides line up with TRBD2. The V segment lost 4 bases and the J segment 4 bases; nucleotides outside the gene matches: 4. This CDR3 has 14 amino acids. Germline V gene data show CDR1 as WNHNN and CDR2 as SYGVQD (reference sequence). The DNA of the CDR3 is TGCGCCAGCAGTGGAGCTAGCGGTTACAATGAGCAGTTCTTC. Protein: CASSGASGYNEQFF.

The chain has TRBV2 and TRBJ1-4, with TRBD1 identical over 8 bases. The V gene end was trimmed by 6 bases and the J gene end by 8 bases; junction bases not matched to a gene: 8. Per germline, CDR1 SNHLY and CDR2 FYNNEI. The CDR3 sequence is 14 residues long. The chain's CDR3 is CASRAGTGLEKLFF. Here the CDR3 DNA reads TGTGCCAGCAGAGCCGGGACAGGATTAGAAAAACTGTTTTTT.

This chain links TRBV11-1 with TRBJ2-1; no clear D gene. Germline loops: CDR1 SGHAT, CDR2 FQDESV (reference sequence). The germline V and J ends were trimmed by 3 bases and 2 bases, with 5 bases remaining between them. This CDR3 has 13 amino acids. DNA of the CDR3: TGTGCCAGCAGCTTGACTGCCTACAATGAGCAGTTCTTC. Encoded protein: CASSLTAYNEQFF.

The chain combines TRBV5-1 with TRBJ1-1; the match to TRBD1 covers 9 bases. Germline trimming cut 3 bases from V and 1 base from J; bases unmatched to any gene: 10. CDR3 length equals 17 residues. CDR1 is SGHRS, CDR2 YFSETQ, per germline. The CDR3: CASSYSGQGGSNTEAFF. The CDR3 DNA reads as TGCGCCAGCAGCTATTCGGGACAGGGAGGATCGAACACTGAAGCTTTCTTT.

The chain carries TRBV5-1 and TRBJ2-6, with 8 bases lining up with TRBD1. Germline lookup yields CDR1 SGHRS and CDR2 YFSETQ. CDR3 length: 18 amino acids. V lost 3 bases and J lost 0; bases outside the gene matches: 8. The CDR3 DNA follows: TGCGCCAGCAGCTCGAGGACAGGGAGCTACTCTGGGGCCAACGTCCTGACTTTC. Encoded protein: CASSSRTGSYSGANVLTF.

The CDR3 DNA is TGTGCCAGCAGCTTAGTAGCCGCGGGGTGGGACGGCCCCTACGAGCAGTACTTC. Encoded protein: CASSLVAAGWDGPYEQYF. The chain joins TRBV7-9 to TRBJ2-7, with D possibly TRBD2 on 6 matching bases. V was shortened by 1 base and J by 2 bases, with 21 bases between the two germline ends. Germline V gene lookup returns CDR1 SEHNR and CDR2 FQNEAQ (reference sequence). The CDR3 is 18 amino acids.

This sequence joins TRBV12-5 and TRBJ1-5; D remains unclear. CDR1 LGHNT and CDR2 FRNRAP come from the germline V gene. The V gene lost 6 bases and the J gene lost 2 bases, with 11 bases spanning the gap. This CDR3 has 14 amino acids. The DNA of the CDR3 is TGTGCTAGTGGACACGGGGTAGGCAATCAGCCCCAGCATTTT. Translated, it gives CASGHGVGNQPQHF.

This rearrangement joins TRBV4-1 to TRBJ2-5; 9 bases agree with TRBD2. CDR3 size: 15 residues. V trimming: 3 bases; J trimming: 5 bases; junction bases outside the gene matches: 7. Germline CDR1 reads MGHRA; CDR2 reads YSYEKL. CDR3 sequence: CASSQGSGSGETQYF. The CDR3, as DNA: TGCGCCAGCAGCCAGGGTAGCGGGAGTGGGGAGACCCAGTACTTC.

This rearrangement joins TRBV25-1 to TRBJ2-3; 8 positions agree with TRBD1. Germline-derived CDR1 and CDR2 are MGHDK and SYGVNS. The CDR3 sequence is 15 residues long. With 2 bases clipped from V and 8 bases from J, the junction kept 9 bases outside the gene matches. CDR3 nucleotides: TGTGCCAGCAGTGAACGGACAGGGAACAGGGGTACGCAGTATTTT. It codes for CASSERTGNRGTQYF.

This clone was detected only a few times. The V call is TRBV29-1, the J call TRBJ2-1; 15 positions match TRBD2. CDR3 length equals 14 residues. J gave up 6 bases and V 6 bases, and 3 bases lay outside the gene matches. CDR1 is SQVTM and CDR2 is ANQGSEA in the germline V gene. This CDR3 is CSVVGLAGGNEQFF. Written as DNA, the CDR3 is TGCAGCGTCGTGGGACTAGCGGGAGGCAATGAGCAGTTCTTC.

This clone was picked up a small number of times. The rearrangement links TRBV6-5 to TRBJ1-1; D call uncertain. Germline-derived CDR1 and CDR2 are MNHEY and SVGAGI. V was clipped by 7 bases and J by 3 bases, with 12 bases between them. The CDR3 contains 13 residues. The CDR3 sequence is CASNFGKDTEAFF. In nucleotides, the CDR3 is TGTGCCAGCAACTTCGGGAAGGACACTGAAGCTTTCTTT.

The genes are TRBV9 and TRBJ1-4, with D tentatively TRBD1 (6 bases). The germline V gene has CDR1 SGDLS and CDR2 YYNGEE. This CDR3 has 14 amino acids. V lost 3 bases, J lost 8 bases, and 14 bases lay in between. CDR3 sequence: CASSGGTQGEKLFF. The CDR3, as DNA: TGTGCCAGCAGCGGAGGGACCCAGGGGGAAAAACTGTTTTTT.

This clone was counted only a few times. V is TRBV7-9 and J is TRBJ2-7; TRBD2 matches 11 bases. V gave up 2 bases and J gave up 2 bases; unmatched junction bases: 11. Per the germline V gene, CDR1 is SEHNR and CDR2 is FQNEAQ (reference sequence). The CDR3 sequence is 18 residues long. DNA of the CDR3: TGTGCCAGCAGCTTATATCTAGCGGGAGGCGACATTGCCTACGAGCAGTACTTC. Amino acids: CASSLYLAGGDIAYEQYF. Supplemented by reference TRBV7-9 and TRBJ2-7, the full variable domain reads DTGVSQNPRHKITKRGQNVTFRCDPISEHNRLYWYRQTLGQGPEFLTYFQNEAQLEKSRLLSDRFSAERPKGSFSTLEIQRTEQGDSAMYLCASSLYLAGGDIAYEQYFGPGTRLTVT.

V and J are TRBV5-1 and TRBJ1-1; D gene uncertain. The germline V gene has CDR1 SGHRS and CDR2 YFSETQ. Trimming cost V 0 bases and J 1 base, with 4 bases left between them. The CDR3 contains 13 residues. CDR3 coding DNA: TGCGCCAGCAGCTTGGGGAGGAACACTGAAGCTTTCTTT. Its translation: CASSLGRNTEAFF.

The rearrangement links TRBV5-4 to TRBJ2-7; 7 nucleotides line up with TRBD2. J was trimmed by 0 bases and V by 4 bases; bases with no gene match: 4. The CDR3 is 14 residues long. Per germline, CDR1 SGHNT and CDR2 YYREEE (reference sequence). The CDR3: CASSPTSASYEQYF. In DNA form, the CDR3 reads TGTGCCAGCAGCCCCACTAGCGCCTCCTACGAGCAGTACTTC.

The chain recombines TRBV11-2 with TRBJ1-1, with 7 bases that match TRBD1. The CDR3 contains 17 residues. The V and J ends lost 3 bases and 1 base, in that order; junction bases with no gene match: 11. CDR1 and CDR2 from the germline V gene are SGHAT and FQNNGV. DNA for the CDR3: TGTGCCAGCAGCTTGGGACAGACAGGGACCAAGAACACTGAAGCTTTCTTT. This encodes CASSLGQTGTKNTEAFF.

The chain links TRBV27 to TRBJ2-1; TRBD2 matches 13 bases. This CDR3 spans 15 amino acids. V lost 4 bases and J lost 6; bases outside the gene matches: 3. Germline CDR1 MNHEY, CDR2 SMNVEV (reference sequence). CDR3: CASSSRLAGGNEQFF. CDR3 DNA: TGTGCCAGCAGTTCCCGACTAGCGGGAGGCAATGAGCAGTTCTTC.

The J gene is TRBJ1-1, the V gene TRBV11-3, with TRBD1 matching over 11 bases. The CDR3 sequence is 15 residues long. Germline assignment: CDR1 SGHNT and CDR2 YENEEA. With V trimmed by 1 base and J by 6 bases, 4 bases remained unmatched. CDR3 DNA sequence: TGTGCCAGCAGCTTAGGGACAGGGGGCGGCCCTGAAGCTTTCTTT. Translation gives CASSLGTGGGPEAFF. Together with reference TRBV11-3 and TRBJ1-1, the CDR3 gives the full variable domain: EAGVVQSPRYKIIEKKQPVAFWCNPISGHNTLYWYLQNLGQGPELLIRYENEEAVDDSQLPKDRFSAERLKGVDSTLKIQPAELGDSAVYLCASSLGTGGGPEAFFGQGTRLTVV.

The V call is TRBV5-1, the J call TRBJ2-1; D uncertain. CDR1 SGHRS and CDR2 YFSETQ come from the germline V gene. The CDR3 is 13 residues long. The V and J ends lost 1 base and 6 bases respectively, with 8 bases between them. CDR3 DNA: TGCGCCAGCAGCTTGAGTACAAGCAATGAGCAGTTCTTC. This sequence encodes CASSLSTSNEQFF.

This chain links TRBV4-1 with TRBJ2-1, with D perhaps matching TRBD1 (6 bases). This CDR3 has 16 amino acids. Germline loops: CDR1 MGHRA, CDR2 YSYEKL. V gave up 3 bases and J gave up 9 bases, with 21 bases separating them. The CDR3 bases are TGCGCCAGCAGCCACCAAAGGGGGACATTAAGACGTGAGCAGTTCTTC. This sequence encodes CASSHQRGTLRREQFF.

The chain uses TRBV7-8 and TRBJ2-1, with TRBD2 matching 11 bases. The length of the CDR3 is 16 residues. Germline V gene lookup returns CDR1 SGHVS and CDR2 FQNEAQ. V gave up 4 bases and J gave up 4 bases; unmatched junction bases: 6. The CDR3 sequence is CASSSFGTSGYNEQFF. The CDR3 DNA follows: TGTGCCAGCAGCTCCTTCGGGACTAGCGGTTACAATGAGCAGTTCTTC.

The chain uses TRBV28 and TRBJ1-1; D is perhaps TRBD1 (5 bases). This CDR3 region has 15 residues. V was cut by 6 bases and J by 0 bases, with 14 bases left in between. Germline V CDR1 and CDR2: MDHEN, SYDVKM. The CDR3 sequence is CASRDPRGLNTEAFF. Here the CDR3 DNA reads TGTGCCAGCAGGGACCCGCGGGGCTTGAACACTGAAGCTTTCTTT. Combining the CDR3 with reference TRBV28 and TRBJ1-1 gives the whole variable domain DVKVTQSSRYLVKRTGEKVFLECVQDMDHENMFWYRQDPGLGLRLIYFSYDVKMKEKGDIPEGYSVSREKKERFSLILESASTNQTSMYLCASRDPRGLNTEAFFGQGTRLTVV.

The sample holds a few counts of this clone. J is TRBJ1-5 and V is TRBV6-5; 10 bases align to TRBD1. This CDR3 is 15 amino acids long. V lost 6 bases to trimming and J lost 3 bases; unmatched junction nucleotides: 5. CDR1 and CDR2 (germline): MNHEY, SVGAGI. DNA of the CDR3: TGTGCCAGCAGGGCGACAGGGGGCGCCAATCAGCCCCAGCATTTT. This gives the protein CASRATGGANQPQHF.

The chain combines TRBV30 with TRBJ1-5; the match to TRBD1 covers 7 bases. The V segment lost 0 bases and the J segment 5 bases; nucleotides outside the gene matches: 7. The CDR3 length is 15 residues. Germline V gene sequence: CDR1 GTSNPN, CDR2 SVGIG (reference sequence). Here the CDR3 reads CAWSVRGRGDQPQHF. In DNA, the CDR3 is TGTGCCTGGAGTGTACGCGGCAGGGGGGATCAGCCCCAGCATTTT.